This T cell receptor (beta chain) was sequenced in a study of CD8 T cells in ankylosing spondylitis (dated by TCRdb to 2017 to 2019). In terms of the full investigation: T cell receptor beta repertoires were profiled in healthy donors and ankylosing spondylitis patients so that disease-linked TCR variants could be found. Peripheral blood was sampled, and synovial fluid was also collected from ankylosing spondylitis patients. In total, the full study cohort was made up of some 110 healthy donors and more than 20 ankylosing spondylitis patients.

From its cysteine to its phenylalanine, the CDR3 spans 13 amino acids. This entry keeps only the CDR3 DNA: 39 bases, framed from base 1. The germline V gene sets CDR1 to MNHEY and CDR2 to SVGAGI. Sequencer: Illumina HiSeq 2500. Quantitative 5'-RACE with molecular barcodes was the method used to prepare the TCR beta libraries. The paper's processing steps were these. To identify disease-linked TCR variants, a new computational method was used, one built on a probabilistic model of VDJ rearrangement. Using fastp at Q25 and MiXCR, TCRdb reprocessed the public reads and kept productive beta chains. Rows are unified per CDR3 protein, each entry keeping the most common DNA and genes. The V and J calls follow TCRdb's processing rather than the paper's. This sample holds fewer than 750,000 distinct CDR3 sequences; roughly 19% were observed only once. The ten largest clonotypes hold around a fifth of the sample.

Note on this clonotype: Its recognized antigen is unknown. It may be a read error: a sequence one base away is much more abundant.

General study outcomes and caveats: The disease-linked clones were reported as significantly enriched in matched synovial fluid samples from ankylosing spondylitis patients. Blood from ankylosing spondylitis patients appeared to be characterized by a TCR beta motif composed of under 10 highly homologous amino acid variants. Some TCR beta motif variants had previously been reported in synovial fluid and blood of reactive arthritis patients, which suggested common disease-initiation mechanisms. The disease-linked clones had a CD8+ phenotype and were found at relatively low frequencies in peripheral blood.

This TCR was sampled from a male donor with ankylosing spondylitis. Sequencing input: blood, either unsorted or a sorted T cell fraction (not recorded which). This chain joins TRBV6-5 to TRBJ2-5, and TRBD1 may be the D gene, going by 6 matching bases. The CDR3 is CARSYGQRGTQYF. The DNA is as follows: TGTGCCAGAAGTTACGGACAGCGAGGGACCCAGTACTTC.